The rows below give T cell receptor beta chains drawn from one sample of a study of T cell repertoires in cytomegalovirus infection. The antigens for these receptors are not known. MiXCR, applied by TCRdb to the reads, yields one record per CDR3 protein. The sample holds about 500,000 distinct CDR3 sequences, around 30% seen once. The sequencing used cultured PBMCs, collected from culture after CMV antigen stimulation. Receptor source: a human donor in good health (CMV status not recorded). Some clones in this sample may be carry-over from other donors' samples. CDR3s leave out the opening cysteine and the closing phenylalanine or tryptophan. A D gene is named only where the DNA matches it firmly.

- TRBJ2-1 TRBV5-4 ASRSPRDRGYNEQF
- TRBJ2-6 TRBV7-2 ASSLKVGASSGANVLT
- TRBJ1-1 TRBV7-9 ASSFGSAPGPTEAF
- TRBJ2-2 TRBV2 ASSREVGTGELF
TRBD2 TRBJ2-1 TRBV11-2 ASTVTSGWNEQF
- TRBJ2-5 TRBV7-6 ASSPGDTGQETQY
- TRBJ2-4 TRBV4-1 ASSQDLEGGFIQY
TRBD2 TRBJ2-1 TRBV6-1 ASSETRAREEQF
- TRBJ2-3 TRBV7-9 ASSHRERFADTQY
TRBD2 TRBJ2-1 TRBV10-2 ASSEWGGRAGFNEQF
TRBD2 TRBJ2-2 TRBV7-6 ASSLAGRGTSDGELF
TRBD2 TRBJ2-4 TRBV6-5 ASSSGPSGGNIQY
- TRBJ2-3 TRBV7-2 ASSFDGSTPTDTQY
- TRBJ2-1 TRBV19 ASGPSGTGVGEQF
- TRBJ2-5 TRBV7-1 ASGRGETQY
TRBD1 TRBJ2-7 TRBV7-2 ASSSDRGSEQY
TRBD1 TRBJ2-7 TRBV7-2 ASSLNRGREQY
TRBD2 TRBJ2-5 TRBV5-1 ASSHGLGETQY
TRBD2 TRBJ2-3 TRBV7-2 ASSSSGTSSDTQY
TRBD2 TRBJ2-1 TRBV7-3 ASSPTNSGRALF
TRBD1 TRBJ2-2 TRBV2 ASSAQGRNTGELF
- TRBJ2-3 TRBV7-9 ASSSRLDTDTQY
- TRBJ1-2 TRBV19 ASSIQVVARNYGYT
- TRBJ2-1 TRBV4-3 ASSPSPGPLGNEQF
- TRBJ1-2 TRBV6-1 ARKQGAYGYT
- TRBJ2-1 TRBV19 ASSVTGVLGEQF
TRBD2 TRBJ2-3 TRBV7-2 ASKRLAGDTQY
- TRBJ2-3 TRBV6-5 ASSQGEAQY
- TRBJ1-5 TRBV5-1 ASSPQDGRNQPQH
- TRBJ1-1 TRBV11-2 ASSPLGPRDMNTEAF
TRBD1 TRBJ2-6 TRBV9 ASSATGAGANVLT
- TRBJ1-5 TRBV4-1 ASSQVWQHQPQH
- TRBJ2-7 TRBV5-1 ASSTQPSYEQY
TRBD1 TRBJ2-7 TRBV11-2 ASSSQYRDRAFYEQY
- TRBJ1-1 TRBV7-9 ASSLAEGRGTEAF
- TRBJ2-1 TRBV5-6 ASSSLDEQF
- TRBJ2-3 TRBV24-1 ATSDLHAGSTDTQY
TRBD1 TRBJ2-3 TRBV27 ASSSWTGSTDTQY
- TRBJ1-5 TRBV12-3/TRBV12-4 ASTPVGNSNQPQH
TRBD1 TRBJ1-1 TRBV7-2 ASSPGDRGEAF
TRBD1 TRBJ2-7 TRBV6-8 ASIDRGHEQY
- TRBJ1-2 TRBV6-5 ASSYSSGAGYGYT
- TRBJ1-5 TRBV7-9 ASSLVTGTEQPQH
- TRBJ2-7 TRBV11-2 ASSPTPGSTYEQY
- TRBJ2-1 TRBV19 ASSKWDVVF
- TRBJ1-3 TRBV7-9 ASSLSTSVSSGNTIY
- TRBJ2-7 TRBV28 ASEIGSLKDEQY
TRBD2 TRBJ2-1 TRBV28 ASSFSGMNNEQF
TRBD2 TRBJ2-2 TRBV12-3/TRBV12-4 ASSPWTRRQDTGELF
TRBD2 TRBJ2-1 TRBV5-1 ASSLVVASGRTLGEQF
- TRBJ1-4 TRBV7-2 ASSRQTYEKLF
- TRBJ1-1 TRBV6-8 ASSSPAGGTEAF
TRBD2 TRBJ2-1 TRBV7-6 ASSSIAGDARRNEQF
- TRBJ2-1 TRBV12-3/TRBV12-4 ASSQQDPTAPGESNEQF
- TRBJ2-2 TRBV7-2 ASSRARGTGELF
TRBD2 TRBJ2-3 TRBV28 ASSSPLAGEDTQY